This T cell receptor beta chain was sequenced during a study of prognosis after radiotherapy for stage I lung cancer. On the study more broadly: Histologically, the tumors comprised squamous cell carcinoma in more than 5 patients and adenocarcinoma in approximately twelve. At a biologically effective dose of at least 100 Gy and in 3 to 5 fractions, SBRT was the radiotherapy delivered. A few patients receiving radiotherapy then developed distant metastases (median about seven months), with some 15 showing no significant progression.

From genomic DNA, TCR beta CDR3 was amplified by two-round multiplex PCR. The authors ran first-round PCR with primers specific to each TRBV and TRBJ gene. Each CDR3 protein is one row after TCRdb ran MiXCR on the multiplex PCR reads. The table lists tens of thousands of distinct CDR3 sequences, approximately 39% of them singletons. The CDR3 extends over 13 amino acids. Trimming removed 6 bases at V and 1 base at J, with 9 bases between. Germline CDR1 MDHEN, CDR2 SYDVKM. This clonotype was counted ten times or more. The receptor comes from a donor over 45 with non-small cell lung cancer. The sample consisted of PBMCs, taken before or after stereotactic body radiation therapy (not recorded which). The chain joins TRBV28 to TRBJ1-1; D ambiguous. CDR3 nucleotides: TGTGCCAGCAGCCGACTACCGAACACTGAAGCTTTCTTT. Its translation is CASSRLPNTEAFF.